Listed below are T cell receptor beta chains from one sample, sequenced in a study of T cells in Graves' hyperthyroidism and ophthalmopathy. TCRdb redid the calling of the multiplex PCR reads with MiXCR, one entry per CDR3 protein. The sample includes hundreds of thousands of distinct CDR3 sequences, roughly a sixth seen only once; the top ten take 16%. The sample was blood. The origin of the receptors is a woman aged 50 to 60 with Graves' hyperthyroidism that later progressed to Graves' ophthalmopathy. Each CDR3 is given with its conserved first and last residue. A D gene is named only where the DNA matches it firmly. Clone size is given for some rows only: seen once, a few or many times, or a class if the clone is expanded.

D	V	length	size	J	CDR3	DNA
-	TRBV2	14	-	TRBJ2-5	CASIQLAPLETQYF	TGTGCCAGCATCCAACTAGCTCCTTTGGAGACCCAGTACTTC
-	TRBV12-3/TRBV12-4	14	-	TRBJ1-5	CASSLGSGGQPQHF	TGTGCCAGCAGTTTAGGTTCGGGGGGTCAGCCCCAGCATTTT
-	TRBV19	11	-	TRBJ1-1	CASSNPTVAFF	TGTGCCAGTAGTAACCCGACCGTAGCTTTCTTT
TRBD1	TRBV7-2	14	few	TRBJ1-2	CASSGTGGWYGYTF	TGTGCCAGCAGCGGGACAGGGGGCTGGTATGGCTACACCTTC
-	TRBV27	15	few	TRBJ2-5	CASSFSAGYQETQYF	TGTGCCAGCAGTTTTTCGGCAGGCTACCAAGAGACCCAGTACTTC
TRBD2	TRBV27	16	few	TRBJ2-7	CASSSFGGGSSYEQYF	TGTGCCAGCTCTTCATTCGGCGGGGGAAGCTCCTACGAGCAGTACTTC
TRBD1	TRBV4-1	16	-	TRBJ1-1	CASSQDVKGARTEAFF	TGCGCCAGCAGCCAAGATGTAAAGGGGGCGAGGACTGAAGCTTTCTTT
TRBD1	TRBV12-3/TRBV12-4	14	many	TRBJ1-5	CASSVTGGNQPQHF	TGTGCCAGCAGTGTTACAGGGGGAAATCAGCCCCAGCATTTT
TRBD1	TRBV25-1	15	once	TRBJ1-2	CASRRQGEHNYGYTF	TGTGCCAGCAGAAGACAGGGAGAACATAACTATGGCTACACCTTC
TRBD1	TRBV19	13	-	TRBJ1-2	CASSEDRGLSYTF	TGTGCCAGTAGTGAAGACAGGGGCTTAAGCTACACCTTC
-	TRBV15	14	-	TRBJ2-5	CATSRGLSAETQYF	TGTGCCACCAGCAGAGGTCTGTCGGCAGAGACCCAGTACTTC
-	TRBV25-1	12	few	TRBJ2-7	CASSRLRSEQYF	TGTGCCAGCAGTCGGCTTCGCTCCGAGCAGTACTTC
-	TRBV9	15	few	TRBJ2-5	CASSVVGQFEETQYF	TGTGCCAGCAGCGTAGTAGGTCAGTTCGAAGAGACCCAGTACTTC
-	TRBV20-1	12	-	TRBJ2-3	CSASTPIDTQYF	TGCAGTGCCTCGACACCTATCGATACGCAGTATTTT
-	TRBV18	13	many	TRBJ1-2	CASSSGEVYGYTF	TGTGCCAGCTCATCAGGGGAGGTCTATGGCTACACCTTC
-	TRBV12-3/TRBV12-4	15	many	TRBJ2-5	CASSFSGPPQETQYF	TGTGCCAGCAGCTTCTCCGGGCCACCTCAAGAGACCCAGTACTTC
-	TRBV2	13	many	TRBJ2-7	CASRPEGIYEQYF	TGTGCCAGCAGACCAGAGGGGATCTACGAGCAGTACTTC
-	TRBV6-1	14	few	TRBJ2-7	CASSSRDKSYEQYF	TGTGCCAGCAGTTCCCGGGACAAAAGCTACGAGCAGTACTTC
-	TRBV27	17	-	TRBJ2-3	CASSLTGTATSTDTQYF	TGTGCCAGCAGTTTAACCGGGACGGCAACTTCCACAGATACGCAGTATTTT